Presented here are 9 T cell receptor beta chains from one specimen sequenced in a study of blood T cell repertoires in COVID-19. The protocol was immunoSEQ multiplex PCR, while the TCRdb copy is restricted to in-frame clones and leaves out a portion. The data hold about 260,000 clones, with about 90% observed a single time. Sequenced sample: peripheral blood. Source of these receptors: a woman aged 45-59 years who had recovered from COVID-19.

The chain employs TRBV7-9 and TRBJ1-2; TRBD1 agrees at 7 bases. In germline, CDR1 is SEHNR, CDR2 FQNEAQ (reference sequence). With V trimmed by 1 base and J by 1 base, 6 bases remained unmatched. The CDR3 totals 16 residues. The CDR3 nucleotides read TGTGCCAGCAGCTTAGACGGGACAGTCCGTAACTATGGCTACACCTTC. Encoded protein: CASSLDGTVRNYGYTF.

The chain carries TRBV7-8 and TRBJ2-3; D might be TRBD1 (6 bases). The length of the CDR3 is 16 residues. Trimming removed 5 bases at V and 0 bases at J, with 15 bases between. Looked up from germline, CDR1 is SGHVS and CDR2 is FQNEAQ. DNA for the CDR3: TGTGCCAGCAGCCCTAACAGGGATTCTAGCACAGATACGCAGTATTTT. Its translation is CASSPNRDSSTDTQYF.

The chain has TRBV15 and TRBJ2-1; 9 bases are a match to TRBD2. V dropped 1 base and J dropped 4; count of bases not matched to a gene: 2. CDR1 LNHNV and CDR2 YYDKDF come from the germline V gene (reference sequence). CDR3 length equals 15 residues. The DNA of the CDR3 is TGTGCCACCAGCAGAGTTGCGGGGGGGTACAATGAGCAGTTCTTC. It specifies CATSRVAGGYNEQFF.

The rearrangement links TRBV7-6 to TRBJ2-5; a possible D gene is TRBD1 (6 bases). Germline V gene data show CDR1 as SGHVS and CDR2 as FNYEAQ. Trimming took 1 base from V and 2 from J, leaving 11 bases between them. The CDR3 consists of 15 residues. This chain's CDR3 is CASSLGVTGQETQYF. For the CDR3, the DNA is TGTGCCAGCAGCTTAGGGGTGACAGGACAAGAGACCCAGTACTTC.

The chain is built from TRBV2 and TRBJ1-2, with 7 nucleotides matching TRBD1. Germline V gene lookup returns CDR1 SNHLY and CDR2 FYNNEI. This CDR3 has 15 residues. J gave up 1 base and V 5 bases, and 7 bases lay outside the gene matches. In nucleotides, the CDR3 is TGTGCCAGCAGTTCGGGACAGCTAAATAACTATGGCTACACCTTC. Protein sequence: CASSSGQLNNYGYTF.

This clone showed up just a few times. The chain joins TRBV6-5 to TRBJ2-7, with 8 bases that match TRBD2. Germline V lookup: CDR1 MNHEY, CDR2 SVGAGI. V lost 4 bases to trimming and J lost 5 bases; unmatched junction nucleotides: 10. The length of the CDR3 is 15 residues. This CDR3 is CASSSLAAGGHEQYF. CDR3 DNA sequence: TGTGCCAGCAGTTCACTAGCGGCGGGAGGTCACGAGCAGTACTTC.

The J gene is TRBJ2-3, the V gene TRBV5-1, with 10 bases aligning to TRBD1. Unmatched junction bases numbered 7, after V lost 2 bases and J lost 1 base. Germline CDR1 and CDR2: SGHRS and YFSETQ. The CDR3 length is 17 residues. In DNA, the CDR3 is TGCGCCAGCAGCTTAATCCCCGGGACAGGGGGCACAGATACGCAGTATTTT. This encodes CASSLIPGTGGTDTQYF.

This rearrangement joins TRBV5-1 to TRBJ2-3; 11 bases are a match to TRBD2. The CDR3 covers 16 residues. Germline lookup yields CDR1 SGHRS and CDR2 YFSETQ. The V and J ends lost 4 bases and 5 bases, in that order; junction bases with no gene match: 9. CDR3: CASSPQLAGVGDTQYF. Here the CDR3 DNA reads TGCGCCAGCAGCCCACAACTAGCGGGAGTCGGAGATACGCAGTATTTT.

This clone was recorded only once. This chain joins TRBV6-2 or TRBV6-3 and TRBJ2-2, with D perhaps matching TRBD2 (5 bases). The CDR3 spans 15 residues. The V gene's germline CDR1 is MNHEY and CDR2 SVGEGT. The V gene lost 2 bases and the J gene lost 1 base, with 8 bases spanning the gap. CDR3 bases: TGTGCCAGCAGTTACATCGCGGGGAACACCGGGGAGCTGTTTTTT. Translation: CASSYIAGNTGELFF.